The 20 T cell receptor beta chains below all came from one sample that was sequenced in a study of blood T cell repertoires in COVID-19 (dated by TCRdb to the early 2020s). The library was obtained by the immunoSEQ multiplex PCR assay. The source is immuneACCESS, and TCRdb retained only in-frame sequences with V and J called. Part of the clones is not carried over; for the studies checked, unresolved V genes explain less than half of this, and the remainder is unexplained. For this sample there are fewer than 250,000 clones; more than 70% appear just once. The ten largest clones take up about 8.9% of the sample. The specimen sequenced was peripheral blood. These receptors were taken from a woman aged 45 to 65 with acute or convalescent COVID-19.

This clone was detected only a few times. The V call is TRBV11-2, the J call TRBJ2-1; 8 bases agree with TRBD2. The V segment lost 3 bases and the J segment 6 bases; nucleotides outside the gene matches: 4. Germline V gene lookup returns CDR1 SGHAT and CDR2 FQNNGV. The CDR3 consists of 14 residues. The CDR3 sequence is CASSFGLALNEQFF. The CDR3 DNA reads TGTGCCAGCAGCTTCGGACTAGCTCTCAATGAGCAGTTCTTC.

This clone showed up many times. The genes are TRBV6-5 and TRBJ2-7; 7 bases line up with TRBD2. From germline, CDR1 is MNHEY and CDR2 SVGAGI. Germline trimming cut 7 bases from V and 2 bases from J; bases unmatched to any gene: 8. The CDR3 is 14 residues long. The CDR3 DNA follows: TGTGCCAGCAAACTAGGACTAGGGACCTACGAGCAGTACTTC. Its translation: CASKLGLGTYEQYF.

The chain carries TRBV19 and TRBJ2-6, with TRBD2 as a possible D gene (7 bases). Trimming pared 6 bases from V and 2 bases from J, leaving 14 bases between. The CDR3 has 16 amino acids. The germline V gene has CDR1 LNHDA and CDR2 SQIVND (reference sequence). The CDR3 DNA is TGTGCCAGTAGAGTATTAGGGGGGGCTGGGGCCAACGTCCTGACTTTC. Amino acids: CASRVLGGAGANVLTF. The variable domain in full, with the rest retrieved from reference TRBV19 and TRBJ2-6, is DGGITQSPKYLFRKEGQNVTLSCEQNLNHDAMYWYRQDPGQGLRLIYYSQIVNDFQKGDIAEGYSVSREKKESFPLTVTSAQKNPTAFYLCASRVLGGAGANVLTFGAGSRLTVL.

This chain connects TRBV5-8 to TRBJ2-1; perhaps TRBD1 as D (5 bases). Trimming shortened V by 4 bases and J by 0 bases, and 14 bases separated the two germline ends. The CDR3 covers 16 residues. The germline V gene encodes CDR1 SGHTS and CDR2 YDEGEE. CDR3: CASSRAGLISYNEQFF. The CDR3 DNA reads as TGTGCCAGCAGCCGGGCAGGGCTTATCTCCTACAATGAGCAGTTCTTC. The full variable domain, completed using reference TRBV5-8 and TRBJ2-1, is EAGVTQSPTHLIKTRGQQATLRCSPISGHTSVYWYQQALGLGLQFLLWYDEGEERNRGNFPPRFSGRQFPNYSSELNVNALELEDSALYLCASSRAGLISYNEQFFGPGTRLTVL.

J is TRBJ2-4 and V is TRBV24-1, with a weak D call TRBD1 (6 bases). The length of the CDR3 is 18 residues. Per germline, CDR1 KGHDR and CDR2 SFDVKD. V shed 4 bases and J shed 0 bases, with 18 bases lying between them. CDR3 sequence: CATSEPTHRVLAKNIQYF. For the CDR3, the DNA is TGTGCCACCAGTGAACCCACCCACAGGGTTCTAGCCAAAAACATTCAGTACTTC.

The chain employs TRBV5-1 and TRBJ1-1; possibly TRBD1 for D (6 bases). The V gene lost 3 bases and the J gene lost 1 base, with 10 bases spanning the gap. Per germline, CDR1 SGHRS and CDR2 YFSETQ. The CDR3 has 14 amino acids. Here the CDR3 DNA reads TGCGCCAGCAGCTCGTGGACAGCGAACACTGAAGCTTTCTTT. It specifies CASSSWTANTEAFF.

This clone is a singleton in its sample. The gene calls are TRBV5-6 and TRBJ1-3, with TRBD1 identical over 8 bases. The germline gives CDR1 SGHDT, CDR2 YYEEEE. The length of the CDR3 is 18 residues. V trimming: 4 bases; J trimming: 4 bases; junction bases outside the gene matches: 16. The CDR3 DNA sequence: TGTGCCAGCAGCCAATTTGCGTTCCAGGGGGCAAAAGGAAACACCATATATTTT. It yields the protein CASSQFAFQGAKGNTIYF.

V usage is TRBV5-4 and J usage is TRBJ2-7, with D tentatively TRBD1 (6 bases). V lost 10 bases to trimming and J lost 6 bases, with 14 bases between them. Germline-derived CDR1 and CDR2 are SGHNT and YYREEE (reference sequence). The CDR3 is 11 residues long. Written as DNA, the CDR3 is TGTGCCTTCCGGGACATATCCGAGCAGTACTTC. Its protein is CAFRDISEQYF.

The chain carries TRBV11-2 and TRBJ1-6; D is possibly TRBD1 (6 bases). V was clipped by 7 bases and J by 0 bases, with 16 bases between them. The CDR3 is made up of 17 amino acids. Looked up from germline, CDR1 is SGHAT and CDR2 is FQNNGV. The DNA for the CDR3 is TGTGCCAGCACCGTCCTTGAAGGGGGCTCCTATAATTCACCCCTCCACTTT. Protein sequence: CASTVLEGGSYNSPLHF.

V and J are TRBV4-1 and TRBJ1-5; 7 nucleotides agree with TRBD1. The CDR3 length is 16 residues. CDR1 and CDR2 (germline): MGHRA, YSYEKL. J lost 4 bases, V lost 0 bases, and 6 bases had no gene match. The CDR3 spells CASSQDWGQYNQPQHF. The CDR3 coding sequence is TGCGCCAGCAGCCAAGATTGGGGACAGTATAATCAGCCCCAGCATTTT.

The chain links TRBV11-2 to TRBJ2-2; D gene uncertain. The CDR3 totals 12 residues. Trimming removed 5 bases from V and 7 bases from J, with 8 bases in between. Germline V gene sequence: CDR1 SGHAT, CDR2 FQNNGV. The CDR3 here is CASSSRGGELFF. The CDR3 DNA sequence: TGTGCCAGCAGCAGTAGAGGCGGGGAGCTGTTTTTT.

The chain uses TRBV7-4 and TRBJ2-1; 14 bases are a match to TRBD2. Germline CDR1 and CDR2: SGHVT and SQSDAQ. J was trimmed by 8 bases and V by 1 base; bases with no gene match: 4. This CDR3 has 16 residues. The CDR3 DNA reads as TGTGCCAGCAGCTTAGGGACTAGCGGGAGGCTGTATGAGCAGTTCTTC. Its protein is CASSLGTSGRLYEQFF. The full variable domain, completed using reference TRBV7-4 and TRBJ2-1, is GAGVSQSPRYKVAKRGRDVALRCDSISGHVTLYWYRQTLGQGSEVLTYSQSDAQRDKSGRPSGRFSAERPERSVSTLKIQRTEQGDSAVYLCASSLGTSGRLYEQFFGPGTRLTVL.

The chain has TRBV28 and TRBJ2-7; 10 bases line up with TRBD2. Trimming cost V 10 bases and J 1 base; bases outside gene matches: 10. The V gene's germline CDR1 is MDHEN and CDR2 SYDVKM. The CDR3 extends over 15 amino acids. CDR3 nucleotide sequence: TGTGCCACAAGGGCTAGCGGGAGTAGGTCCTACGAGCAGTACTTC. Protein: CATRASGSRSYEQYF.

This rearrangement joins TRBV2 to TRBJ1-2, with D tentatively TRBD1 (5 bases). The CDR3 runs 14 residues. The germline V and J ends were trimmed by 1 base and 6 bases, with 12 bases remaining between them. Germline CDR1 and CDR2: SNHLY and FYNNEI. The CDR3 DNA is TGTGCCAGCAGTGAAGAGAGGCAGGGCGATGGCTACACCTTC. Translating gives CASSEERQGDGYTF.

The V and J genes are TRBV7-6 and TRBJ2-1, with TRBD2 matching over 8 bases. The CDR3 is 15 residues long. Per the germline V gene, CDR1 is SGHVS and CDR2 is FNYEAQ. V shed 5 bases, J shed 6 bases, and the junction held 9 bases outside the gene matches. CDR3 protein: CASSLSGLGGNEQFF. DNA for the CDR3: TGTGCCAGCAGCCTCTCGGGACTAGGGGGCAATGAGCAGTTCTTC.

The V call is TRBV3-1 (or the pseudogene TRBV3-2), the J call TRBJ2-1; D is perhaps TRBD2 (6 bases). This CDR3 region has 16 residues. V dropped 0 bases and J dropped 6 bases, with 15 bases sitting between them. CDR1 is LGHDT and CDR2 is YNNKEL in the germline V gene (reference sequence). The CDR3 coding sequence is TGTGCCAGCAGCCAAGATCATGGACTACTAAGCAATGAGCAGTTCTTC. Protein sequence: CASSQDHGLLSNEQFF.

The CDR3 loop reads CASSYGQGAADTQYF. DNA for the CDR3: TGTGCCAGCAGCTACGGACAGGGGGCGGCAGATACGCAGTATTTT. V is TRBV3-1 (or the pseudogene TRBV3-2) and J is TRBJ2-3, with 11 positions matching TRBD1. The CDR3 runs 15 residues. The V gene end was trimmed by 5 bases and the J gene end by 4 bases; junction bases not matched to a gene: 5. Per the germline V gene, CDR1 is LGHDT and CDR2 is YNNKEL (reference sequence).

V usage is TRBV5-1 and J usage is TRBJ2-7, with 12 bases fitting TRBD2. V lost 0 bases and J lost 6; bases outside the gene matches: 4. The CDR3 runs 15 residues. Germline CDR1 reads SGHRS; CDR2 reads YFSETQ. This CDR3 reads CASSLELAGGREQYF. CDR3 in DNA: TGCGCCAGCAGCTTGGAGCTAGCGGGAGGGCGCGAGCAGTACTTC. The complete variable domain, with remaining parts taken from reference TRBV5-1 and TRBJ2-7, reads KAGVTQTPRYLIKTRGQQVTLSCSPISGHRSVSWYQQTPGQGLQFLFEYFSETQRNKGNFPGRFSGRQFSNSRSEMNVSTLELGDSALYLCASSLELAGGREQYFGPGTRLTVT.

The gene calls are TRBV5-1 and TRBJ2-1; perhaps TRBD2 as D (5 bases). Trimming stripped 7 bases from V and 5 bases from J, with 13 bases between. This CDR3 has 13 residues. Germline lookup yields CDR1 SGHRS and CDR2 YFSETQ. Written as DNA, the CDR3 is TGCGCCAGCGCCCCCGAGGGAGACAATGAGCAGTTCTTC. It codes for CASAPEGDNEQFF.

The CDR3, as DNA: TGTGCCAGCAGCCAAGCGGGACAGAGCTATGGCTACACCTTC. It yields the protein CASSQAGQSYGYTF. The chain is built from TRBV3-1 (or the pseudogene TRBV3-2) and TRBJ1-2, with 7 positions matching TRBD1. Germline V lookup: CDR1 LGHDT, CDR2 YNNKEL (reference sequence). The length of the CDR3 is 14 residues. V gave up 1 base and J gave up 4 bases; unmatched junction bases: 3.